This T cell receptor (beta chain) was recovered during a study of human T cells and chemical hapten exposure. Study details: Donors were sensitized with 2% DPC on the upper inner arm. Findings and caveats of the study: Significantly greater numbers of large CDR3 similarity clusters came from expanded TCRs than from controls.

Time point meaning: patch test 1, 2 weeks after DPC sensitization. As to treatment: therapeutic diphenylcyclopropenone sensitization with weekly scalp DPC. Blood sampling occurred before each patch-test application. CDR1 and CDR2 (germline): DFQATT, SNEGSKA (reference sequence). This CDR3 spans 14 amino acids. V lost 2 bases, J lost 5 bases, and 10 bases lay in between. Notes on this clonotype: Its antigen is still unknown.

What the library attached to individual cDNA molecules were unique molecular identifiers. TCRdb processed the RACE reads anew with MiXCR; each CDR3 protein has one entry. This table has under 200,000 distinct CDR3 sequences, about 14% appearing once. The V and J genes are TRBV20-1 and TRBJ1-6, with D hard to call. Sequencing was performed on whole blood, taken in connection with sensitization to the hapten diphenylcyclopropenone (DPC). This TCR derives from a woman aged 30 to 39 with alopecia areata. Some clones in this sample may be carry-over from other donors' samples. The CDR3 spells CSARKSGNNSPLHF. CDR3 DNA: TGCAGTGCTAGAAAATCTGGGAATAATTCACCCCTCCACTTT.